This TCR beta chain was sequenced for a study of shared clonotypes between healthy human individuals. Selected positively for CCR7 and CD45RO-negative, naive CD8 cells excluded terminally differentiated effector memory CD45RA+ cells. The J segment lost 3 bases and the V segment lost 6 bases, leaving 9 bases of the junction unmatched. The CDR3 totals 14 residues. Germline CDR1 SQVTM, CDR2 ANQGSEA. Sequencing used immunoSEQ multiplex PCR; TCRdb keeps in-frame clones, though not all of them. This sample has over 2,000,000 clones, with just under 95% found just once. The V and J genes are TRBV29-1 and TRBJ2-3, with TRBD2 matching over 7 bases. The clonotype originates from a man aged 18 to 35 in good health. Some clones in this sample may be carry-over from other donors' samples. Sequencing was done on a sample of naive CD8+ T cells from PBMCs. This CDR3 reads CSVDPGGATDTQYF. CDR3 DNA sequence: TGCAGCGTGGACCCGGGAGGAGCAACAGATACGCAGTATTTT.